The rows below give T cell receptor beta chains drawn from one sample of a study of lymphopenia after photon versus proton radiotherapy. The table came from immunoSEQ multiplex PCR; TCRdb's copy has only in-frame clones and leaves some out. The sample yields 20,000 to 30,000 clones, 85% to 90% seen once. The sample was peripheral blood, taken from a patient treated with photon-based radiotherapy. The receptors originated from a man in his thirties or forties with gastric cancer. The CDR3 runs from the conserved cysteine through the conserved F or W. D genes are given only for firm matches. The size entry is marked missing in some rows and otherwise reads once, few, many or a size class.

>NA|TRBJ1-3|TRBV10-1|NA
TGCGCCAGCAGTCCAAGTTCTGGAAACACCATATATTTT
CASSPSSGNTIYF
>NA|TRBJ1-1|TRBV6-5|TRBD1
TGTGCCAGCAGTGACAGGGCCACGAACACTGAAGCTTTCTTT
CASSDRATNTEAFF
>NA|TRBJ1-1|TRBV5-5|NA
TGTGCCAGCAGCCCGGACGGGGAGAAGGACACTGAAGCTTTCTTT
CASSPDGEKDTEAFF
>NA|TRBJ1-2|TRBV28|TRBD1
TGTGCCAGCAGTTTATTGGGACAGAGTGGCTACACCTTC
CASSLLGQSGYTF
>NA|TRBJ2-6|TRBV4-1|NA
TGCGCCAGCAGCCAAGTTCTCCTATCTGGGGCCAACGTCCTGACTTTC
CASSQVLLSGANVLTF
>NA|TRBJ2-3|TRBV6-5|TRBD2
TGTGCCAGCAGATACGGACTAGGTGCAGATACGCAGTATTTT
CASRYGLGADTQYF
>NA|TRBJ2-7|TRBV12-5|NA
TGTGCTAGTGGTTTGCCCGACGGGGGCAGGGGTTCCTACGAGCAGTACTTC
CASGLPDGGRGSYEQYF
>NA|TRBJ1-2|TRBV9|NA
TGTGCCAGCAGGGAGACCCCCTGGGAGGGTGATCCTTCCTATGGCTACACCTTC
CASRETPWEGDPSYGYTF
>NA|TRBJ2-3|TRBV5-4|TRBD2
TGTGCCAGCAGCTTGCGACTAGCGGGGGGCACAGATACGCAGTATTTT
CASSLRLAGGTDTQYF
>NA|TRBJ1-2|TRBV4-2|NA
TGTGCCAGCAGCTTGGAGGTGTCAAAACAGAAACATAACTATGGCTACACCTTC
CASSLEVSKQKHNYGYTF
>NA|TRBJ2-7|TRBV2|TRBD1
TGTGCCAGCAGAAGGACAGGGGCGCAGGCCTACGAGCAGTACTTC
CASRRTGAQAYEQYF
>NA|TRBJ2-2|TRBV4-3|TRBD1
TGCGCCAGCAGCCAAGATATCGGGACAGGGGACACCGGGGAGCTGTTTTTT
CASSQDIGTGDTGELFF
>few|TRBJ2-3|TRBV29-1|TRBD2
TGCAGCGTTGCCGGGACTAGTGGTGATACGCAGTATTTT
CSVAGTSGDTQYF
>NA|TRBJ2-3|TRBV5-4|TRBD2
TGTGCCAGCAGCTTGGACGGGGGGGGTAACACAGATACGCAGTATTTT
CASSLDGGGNTDTQYF
>NA|TRBJ2-7|TRBV19|NA
TGTGCCAGTAGTATTTCGAGCGGCCGGTCCTACGAGCAGTACTTC
CASSISSGRSYEQYF
>NA|TRBJ1-6|TRBV19|NA
TGTGCCAGTAGTACACAGGGACCCGATTCACCCCTCCACTTT
CASSTQGPDSPLHF
>NA|TRBJ2-5|TRBV5-6|NA
TGTGCCAGCAGCTTGGCGACCCAAGAGACCCAGTACTTC
CASSLATQETQYF
>NA|TRBJ2-4|TRBV11-2|TRBD2
TGTGCCAGCAGCGTTATAGCGGGAGGGCCGCGTAACATTCAGTACTTC
CASSVIAGGPRNIQYF
>NA|TRBJ1-5|TRBV7-2|NA
TGTGCCAGCAGCTTAGGGTCAGGGCATCATCAGCCCCAGCATTTT
CASSLGSGHHQPQHF
>few|TRBJ1-1|TRBV2|TRBD1
TGTGCCAGCAGTGCCCATGGACAGGGGGCTACTGAAGCTTTCTTT
CASSAHGQGATEAFF
>NA|TRBJ2-5|TRBV7-7|TRBD1
TGTGCCAGCAGCAAGGGACAGGAAGAGACCCAGTACTTC
CASSKGQEETQYF
>NA|TRBJ2-5|TRBV5-4|TRBD2
TGTGCCAGCAGCTTCCCCAGCGGGGGGGCCCAAGAGACCCAGTACTTC
CASSFPSGGAQETQYF
>NA|TRBJ2-2|TRBV7-2|NA
TGTGCCAGCAGCTTCGGGATTGGGGAGCTGTTTTTT
CASSFGIGELFF
>NA|TRBJ2-5|TRBV19|NA
TGTGCCAGTAGTCTGGGGATCCAAGAGACCCAGTACTTC
CASSLGIQETQYF
>once|TRBJ2-5|TRBV5-6|NA
TGTGCCAGCAGCTCCCACCGTTTTGGGACCCAGTACTTC
CASSSHRFGTQYF
>NA|TRBJ2-7|TRBV5-4|NA
TGTGCCAGCAGCTCAGCCCCCGCCTACGAGCAGTACTTC
CASSSAPAYEQYF
>NA|TRBJ2-3|TRBV19|TRBD1
TGTGCCAGTAGTCCTCTGGACAGGGCCGTTGGGGATACGCAGTATTTT
CASSPLDRAVGDTQYF
>NA|TRBJ2-7|TRBV28|TRBD1
TGTGCCAGCAGCAACCCGGGACAGGGGTTCAACGAGCAGTACTTC
CASSNPGQGFNEQYF
>large|TRBJ1-4|TRBV6-5|NA
TGTGCCTCCGGCCGCCCGGAAGGGTCTGAAAAACTGTTTTTT
CASGRPEGSEKLFF
>NA|TRBJ2-2|TRBV7-9|TRBD1
TGTGCCAGCTCGGGGACAGGGGATCAGTTGGCCGGGGAGCTGTTTTTT
CASSGTGDQLAGELFF
>NA|TRBJ2-7|TRBV9|TRBD1
TGTGCCAGCAGCCCACGGACAGGGGTCAACGAGCAGTACTTC
CASSPRTGVNEQYF
>NA|TRBJ1-6|TRBV6-5|NA
TGTGCCAGCAGTTACTCGACCAAATATAATTCACCCCTCCACTTT
CASSYSTKYNSPLHF
>NA|TRBJ1-2|TRBV4-2|NA
TGTGCCAGCAGCCGCGAGGGCTATGGCTACACCTTC
CASSREGYGYTF
>few|TRBJ2-2|TRBV5-1|TRBD1
TGCGCCAGCAGCTTGATGGCTACGACAGGGGAAGACGGGGAGCTGTTTTTT
CASSLMATTGEDGELFF
>NA|TRBJ1-4|TRBV6-6|TRBD1
TGTGCCAGCAGTGGGCCTGACAGGGGGGATGAAAAACTGTTTTTT
CASSGPDRGDEKLFF
>NA|TRBJ2-6|TRBV7-9|NA
TGTGCCAGCAGGAGCTCTGGGGCCAACGTCCTGACTTTC
CASRSSGANVLTF
>NA|TRBJ2-5|TRBV5-6|NA
TGTGCCAGCAGCTACCCTCAAGAGACCCAGTACTTC
CASSYPQETQYF
>once|TRBJ2-5|TRBV7-2|NA
TGTGCCAGCAGCTTAGCTTCGGGGACCCAGTACTTC
CASSLASGTQYF
>NA|TRBJ2-7|TRBV7-8|NA
TGTGCCAGCAGCTTCTCCGGAGCGGCTCTTTACTACGAGCAGTACTTC
CASSFSGAALYYEQYF
>NA|TRBJ2-3|TRBV6-6|TRBD1
TGTGCCAGCAGTTACTTTGGACAGGGGGTAGGAGATACGCAGTATTTT
CASSYFGQGVGDTQYF